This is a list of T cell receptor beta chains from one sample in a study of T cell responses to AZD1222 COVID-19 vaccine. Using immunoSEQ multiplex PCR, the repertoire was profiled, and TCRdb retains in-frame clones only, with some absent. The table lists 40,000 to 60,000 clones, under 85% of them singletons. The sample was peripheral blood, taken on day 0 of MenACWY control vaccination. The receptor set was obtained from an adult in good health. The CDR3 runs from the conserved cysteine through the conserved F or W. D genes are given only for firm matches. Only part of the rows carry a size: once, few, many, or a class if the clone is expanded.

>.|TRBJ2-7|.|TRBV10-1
TGCGCCAGCAGTGACAGGCGCGACGAGCAGTACTTC
CASSDRRDEQYF
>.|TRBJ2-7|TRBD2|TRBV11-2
TGTGCCTGCAGCTTTTCTAGCGGGGGGGGGTCCCTCTCCTACGAGCAGTACTTC
CACSFSSGGGSLSYEQYF
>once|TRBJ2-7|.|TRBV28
TGTGCCAGCAGTTTACCCCCAGCCTTAGCCTACGAGCAGTACTTC
CASSLPPALAYEQYF
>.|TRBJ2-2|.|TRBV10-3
TGTGCCATCAGTCCCCGTGGGGGGCCCGGGGAGCTGTTTTTT
CAISPRGGPGELFF
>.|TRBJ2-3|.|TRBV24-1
TGTGCCACCAGTGAAGCAGGCAATACGCAGTATTTT
CATSEAGNTQYF
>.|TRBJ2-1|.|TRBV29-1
TGCAGCGTTGGGTCAGGGTCCAATGAGCAGTTCTTC
CSVGSGSNEQFF
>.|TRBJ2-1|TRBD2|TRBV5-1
TGCGCCAGCAGCTTGAGGGTTGCTAGCGGGACTCACAATGAGCAGTTCTTC
CASSLRVASGTHNEQFF
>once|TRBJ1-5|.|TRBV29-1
TGCAGCGTGCGGGACGGTGGCAATCAGCCCCAGCATTTT
CSVRDGGNQPQHF
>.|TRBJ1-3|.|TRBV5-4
TGTGCCAGCAGCTTGGAGGTCCATGGAAACACCATATATTTT
CASSLEVHGNTIYF
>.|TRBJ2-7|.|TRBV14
TGTGCCAGCAGCCAAGGAACAGGCCCCCTCTACGAGCAGTACTTC
CASSQGTGPLYEQYF
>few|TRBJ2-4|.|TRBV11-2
TGTGCCAGCAGCCCGGTTCAAAGGCGGGACATTCAGTACTTC
CASSPVQRRDIQYF
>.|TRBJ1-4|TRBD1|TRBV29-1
TGCAGCGTTGAATCCCTAACAGGGGGCGGAAAACTGTTTTTT
CSVESLTGGGKLFF
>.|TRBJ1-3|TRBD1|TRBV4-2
TGTGCCAGCAGCCAAGGGACAGGGGGCGGGGACACCATATATTTT
CASSQGTGGGDTIYF
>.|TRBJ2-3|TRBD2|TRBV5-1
TGCGCCAGCAGCTCTCTTCGGGAGGCCCGCACAGATACGCAGTATTTT
CASSSLREARTDTQYF
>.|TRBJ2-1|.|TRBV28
TGTGCCAGCAGTTTGTTGCGGAGGTACTGGGAGCAGTTCTTC
CASSLLRRYWEQFF
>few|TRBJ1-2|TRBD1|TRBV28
TGTGCCAGCAGTGTACAGGGGGCGGCCTATGGCTACACCTTC
CASSVQGAAYGYTF
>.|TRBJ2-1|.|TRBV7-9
TGTGCCAGCAGCTTCAGCAGGGTCACTTCGAAAGGGAATGAGCAGTTCTTC
CASSFSRVTSKGNEQFF
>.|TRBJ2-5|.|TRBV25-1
TGTGCCAGCAGCCCCCCGGGGGTAAGGGGGACCCAGTACTTC
CASSPPGVRGTQYF
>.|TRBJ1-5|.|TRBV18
TGTGCCAGCTCACTAGAGAGGGAAAGCAATCAGCCCCAGCATTTT
CASSLERESNQPQHF